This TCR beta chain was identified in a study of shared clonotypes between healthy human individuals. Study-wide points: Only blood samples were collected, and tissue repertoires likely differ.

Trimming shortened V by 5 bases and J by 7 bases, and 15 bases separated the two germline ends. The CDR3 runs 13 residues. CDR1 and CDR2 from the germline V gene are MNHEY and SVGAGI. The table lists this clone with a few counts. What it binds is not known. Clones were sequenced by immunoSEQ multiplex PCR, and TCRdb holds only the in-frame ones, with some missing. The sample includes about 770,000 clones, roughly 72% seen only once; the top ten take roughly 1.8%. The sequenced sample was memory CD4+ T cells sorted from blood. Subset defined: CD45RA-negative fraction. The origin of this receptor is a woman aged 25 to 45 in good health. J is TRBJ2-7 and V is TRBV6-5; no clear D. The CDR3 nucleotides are TGTGCCAGCAGTCCCACTTTTTCCCGTGAGCAGTACTTC. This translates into CASSPTFSREQYF.